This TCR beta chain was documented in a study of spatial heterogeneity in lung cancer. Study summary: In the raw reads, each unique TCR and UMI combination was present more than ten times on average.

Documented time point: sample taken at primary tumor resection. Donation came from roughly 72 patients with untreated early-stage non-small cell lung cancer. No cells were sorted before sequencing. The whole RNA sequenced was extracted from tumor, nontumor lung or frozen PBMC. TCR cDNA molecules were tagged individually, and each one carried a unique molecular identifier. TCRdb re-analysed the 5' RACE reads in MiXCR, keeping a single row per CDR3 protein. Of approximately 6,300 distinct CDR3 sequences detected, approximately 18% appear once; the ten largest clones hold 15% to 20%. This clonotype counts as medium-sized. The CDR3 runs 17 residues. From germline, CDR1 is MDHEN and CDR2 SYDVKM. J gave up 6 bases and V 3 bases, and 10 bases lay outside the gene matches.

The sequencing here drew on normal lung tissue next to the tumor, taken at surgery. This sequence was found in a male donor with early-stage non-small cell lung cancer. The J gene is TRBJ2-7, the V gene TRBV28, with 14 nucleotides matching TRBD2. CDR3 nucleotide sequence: TGTGCCAGCAGTTTGGGGACTAGCGGGAGTTATCCCGGCGAGCAGTACTTC. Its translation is CASSLGTSGSYPGEQYF.